Sequencing of this T cell receptor (beta chain) was carried out in a study of blood T cell repertoires in COVID-19. About the study: Donors in Cohort 3 counted as recovered after two negative PCRs, clearance, or symptom resolution.

The V end was cut by 4 bases, the J end by 1 base, with 13 bases between. Germline values: CDR1 LGHDT, CDR2 YNNKEL (reference sequence). The CDR3 contains 15 residues. Original processing notes: From reference gene primer amplification, estimates of nucleated cell counts were derived. TCRdb keeps only in-frame clones here, not all; method: immunoSEQ multiplex PCR. That table gives V, J and clone size, and the DNA gave D and trimming. This sample carries about 170,000 clones, roughly 85% of them seen once, and the ten largest clones take around 20%. Everyone who took part was 18 to 89 years old, and they came from about 25 US areas. Clinical histories supplied by participants themselves formed the basis of cohort assignment.

Material: PBMCs or T cells enriched from blood (not recorded which). The chain couples TRBV3-1 (or the pseudogene TRBV3-2) to TRBJ2-5, with D uncertain. This TCR was sampled from a woman in her sixties or seventies in a cohort exposed to, infected with or recovered from COVID-19 (not recorded which). This CDR3 reads CASSPPGRLQETQYF. CDR3 bases: TGTGCCAGCAGCCCGCCTGGCCGACTCCAAGAGACCCAGTACTTC.